This T cell receptor (beta chain) was retrieved from a study of T-cell memory formation after mild COVID-19. Study summary: Clusters were largely donor specific. Study observations and caveats: That cross-reactive memory joined was suggested by some responding clones appearing in pre-infection memory.

This CDR3 spans 13 amino acids. The germline gives CDR1 MNHEY, CDR2 SVGEGT. The ends were cut back, 4 bases at V and 2 bases at J, with 7 bases in the middle. TCRdb redid the calling of the 5' RACE reads with MiXCR, one entry per CDR3 protein. Here the sample spans 290,000 or so distinct CDR3 sequences, roughly a fifth being singletons. This clonotype has a count of ten or more. Its antigen remains unidentified. Sequencing input: PBMCs or a T cell subset sorted from them (not recorded which). The rearrangement links TRBV6-2 or TRBV6-3 to TRBJ2-3; D call uncertain. The receptor was isolated from a man aged 18 to 29 who had mild COVID-19 (a few samples of this study predate the infection). Cell type and time point are not known. CDR3: CASSFSPTDTQYF. Here the CDR3 DNA reads TGTGCCAGCAGTTTTTCCCCCACAGATACGCAGTATTTT.